Following are 32 T cell receptor beta chains from one sample sequenced in a study of blood T cells in healthy people across ages (dated by TCRdb to 2014 to 2015). The method behind the library was 5' RACE. Instrument used: Illumina HiSeq 2500. A second PCR of roughly 6 to 11 cycles was run with a J-beta primer mix and a sample-barcoded 5' primer. TCRdb redid the processing of the public reads, applying fastp at Q25 and MiXCR, and retained in-frame beta chains. Identical CDR3 protein sequences are pooled into one entry, listed with their most common genes and DNA. This sample has more than 700,000 distinct CDR3 sequences in its table, and around half of those were observed once. The ten largest account for about 38% of the sample. Sequenced: blood. The origin of the receptors is an older man in good health.

The chain employs TRBV20-1 and TRBJ1-4; 9 bases fit TRBD1. J was trimmed by 13 bases and V by 4 bases; bases with no gene match: 19. The CDR3 extends over 16 amino acids. Germline-derived CDR1 and CDR2 are DFQATT and SNEGSKA (reference sequence). The CDR3 region is CSAISTGTGGSRRLFF. CDR3 bases: TGCAGTGCTATCTCGACCGGAACAGGGGGCTCGAGGAGACTGTTTTTT.

The rearrangement uses TRBV20-1 and TRBJ1-5; D unresolved. CDR1 and CDR2 from the germline V gene are DFQATT and SNEGSKA (reference sequence). Trimming pared 3 bases from V and 0 bases from J, leaving 12 bases between. This CDR3 has 15 amino acids. The CDR3 sequence: CSASPRGYSNQPQHF. Written as DNA, the CDR3 is TGCAGTGCTAGCCCCCGGGGTTATAGCAATCAGCCCCAGCATTTT.

V gene TRBV7-2 combines with J gene TRBJ2-5; TRBD2 aligns across 7 bases. The assigned J gene may be wrong: the sequence end matches TRBJ2-7 better. CDR1 is SGHTA, CDR2 FQGNSA, per germline. This CDR3 contains 14 residues. CDR3 bases: TGTGCCAGCAGCCAGACTAGCAGACACTACGAGCAGTACTTC. Its protein product is CASSQTSRHYEQYF.

This clonotype was observed once. The chain combines TRBV18 with TRBJ1-2; D remains ambiguous. Trimming pared 6 bases from V and 8 bases from J, leaving 19 bases between. Looked up from germline, CDR1 is KGHSH and CDR2 is LQKENI. The CDR3 runs to 14 residues. The CDR3 DNA is TGTGCCAGCTCCCCAAAAGCGGCGGAGCGGGGCTACACCTTC. It is translated as CASSPKAAERGYTF. Filled out from reference TRBV18 and TRBJ1-2, the complete variable domain reads NAGVMQNPRHLVRRRGQEARLRCSPMKGHSHVYWYRQLPEEGLKFMVYLQKENIIDESGMPKERFSAEFPKEGPSILRIQQVVRGDSAAYFCASSPKAAERGYTFGSGTRLTVV.

The rearrangement uses TRBV24-1 and TRBJ2-7; possible D gene TRBD1, 6 bases. V was shortened by 4 bases and J by 5 bases, with 11 bases between the two germline ends. The CDR3 loop spans 13 amino acids. From germline, CDR1 is KGHDR and CDR2 SFDVKD. The CDR3 loop reads CATSEQGGDEQYF. The CDR3 DNA reads TGTGCCACCAGTGAACAGGGCGGCGACGAGCAGTACTTC.

The chain couples TRBV18 to TRBJ2-5; tentative D call: TRBD1 (6 bases). CDR1 is KGHSH and CDR2 is LQKENI in the germline V gene. This CDR3 has 17 amino acids. Trimming cost V 2 bases and J 4 bases, with 20 bases left between them. CDR3 amino acids: CASSPTGQGQLRETQYF. The CDR3 bases are TGTGCCAGCTCACCAACGGGCCAGGGGCAGTTGCGAGAGACCCAGTACTTC.

In its sample, this clonotype was seen a few times. The gene calls are TRBV27 and TRBJ2-5; D is possibly TRBD1 (5 bases). The V gene's germline CDR1 is MNHEY and CDR2 SMNVEV (reference sequence). Trimming cost V 2 bases and J 4 bases, with 14 bases left between them. The CDR3 spans 15 residues. DNA for the CDR3: TGTGCCAGCAGTTTAGGGGCCGAGCCGAGAGAGACCCAGTACTTC. Amino acid sequence: CASSLGAEPRETQYF.

The table lists this clonotype with a few counts. V is TRBV28 and J is TRBJ2-1; TRBD2 matches at 10 bases. Near its end, the DNA agrees better with TRBJ2-7, so the J call may be wrong. Germline V lookup: CDR1 MDHEN, CDR2 SYDVKM. This CDR3 has 14 residues. CDR3 sequence (DNA): TGTGCCAGCAGACCTGGACTAGCGGAGTACGAGCAGTACTTC. It yields the protein CASRPGLAEYEQYF.

The chain carries TRBV5-1 and TRBJ2-7, with 7 bases identical to TRBD2. CDR3 length: 14 residues. V lost 0 bases to trimming and J lost 5 bases; unmatched junction nucleotides: 5. Germline V gene sequence: CDR1 SGHRS, CDR2 YFSETQ. CDR3 sequence: CASSLGGAGDEQYF. CDR3 DNA: TGCGCCAGCAGCTTGGGCGGTGCGGGAGACGAGCAGTACTTC.

V is TRBV6-1 and J is TRBJ2-7; no reliable D call. The CDR3 consists of 15 residues. V lost 1 base and J 2 bases, leaving 12 bases between the germline ends. The germline gives CDR1 MNHNS, CDR2 SASEGT. The CDR3, as DNA: TGTGCCAGCAGTGAAGGGGCAGGCAGCCCCTACGAGCAGTACTTC. This translates into CASSEGAGSPYEQYF.

V usage is TRBV5-5 and J usage is TRBJ2-7; 7 bases map to TRBD1. This CDR3 has 15 amino acids. Looked up from germline, CDR1 is SGHKS and CDR2 is YYEKEE (reference sequence). V lost 3 bases and J lost 3; bases outside the gene matches: 9. The CDR3 nucleotides are TGTGCCAGCAGCTCTACCGGGACAGTCCACTACGAGCAGTACTTC. It translates to CASSSTGTVHYEQYF.

Here the CDR3 reads CASSEVGQKVSEQYF. The CDR3 nucleotides read TGTGCCAGCAGTGAAGTGGGTCAGAAGGTCTCCGAGCAGTACTTC. V is TRBV6-1 and J is TRBJ2-7; no clear D gene. Trimming took off 1 base at V and 6 bases at J, with 16 bases between the two ends. The length of the CDR3 is 15 residues. Germline CDR1 MNHNS, CDR2 SASEGT.

The chain uses TRBV28 and TRBJ2-7, with a tentative D call TRBD2 (5 bases). V was pared by 5 bases and J by 9 bases, with 26 bases between. This CDR3 region has 16 residues. Germline-derived CDR1 and CDR2 are MDHEN and SYDVKM. The CDR3 region has the DNA TGTGCCAGCAGTGGAATAGGTCCGGGGTGGGCTTCCGTGCAGTACTTC. This translates into CASSGIGPGWASVQYF.

This sequence joins TRBV29-1 and TRBJ2-1; D possibly uses TRBD1 or TRBD2 (5 bases each). Trimming removed 7 bases at V and 7 bases at J, with 14 bases between. CDR3 length: 12 amino acids. The germline V gene encodes CDR1 SQVTM and CDR2 ANQGSEA. CDR3 protein: CSGGALANEQFF. CDR3 nucleotides: TGCAGCGGAGGGGCCCTAGCTAATGAGCAGTTCTTC.

The sample holds a few counts of this clonotype. The chain recombines TRBV7-9 with TRBJ2-1; D gene ambiguous. Trimming cost V 5 bases and J 14 bases, with 16 bases left between them. The CDR3 has 12 amino acids. The germline CDR1 and CDR2 sequences are SEHNR and FQNEAQ (reference sequence). The CDR3 nucleotides read TGTGCCAGCAGCCCGAGTGGCTACGCTGAGTTCTTC. Protein product: CASSPSGYAEFF. The whole variable domain, filled in from reference TRBV7-9 and TRBJ2-1, reads DTGVSQNPRHKITKRGQNVTFRCDPISEHNRLYWYRQTLGQGPEFLTYFQNEAQLEKSRLLSDRFSAERPKGSFSTLEIQRTEQGDSAMYLCASSPSGYAEFFGPGTRLTVL.

This clonotype has only a few counts. The CDR3, as DNA: TGTGCCAGCAGCGCCCTAGGGTGGGGGGACAATGAGCAGTTCTTC. Translating it yields CASSALGWGDNEQFF. The J gene is TRBJ2-1, the V gene TRBV9, with D possibly matching TRBD2 (6 bases). The ends were cut back, 3 bases at V and 5 bases at J, with 15 bases in the middle. The germline V gene has CDR1 SGDLS and CDR2 YYNGEE. This CDR3 has 15 amino acids.

The J gene is TRBJ2-7, the V gene TRBV7-8, with D possibly being TRBD2 (6 bases). This CDR3 spans 14 amino acids. From germline, CDR1 is SGHVS and CDR2 FQNEAQ. V lost 3 bases, J lost 0 bases, and 9 bases lay in between. The chain's CDR3 is CASSFAGLSYEQYF. The CDR3 region has the DNA TGTGCCAGCAGCTTCGCGGGACTCTCCTACGAGCAGTACTTC.

The chain employs TRBV12-3 or TRBV12-4 and TRBJ2-1, with D possibly matching TRBD1 (5 bases). The CDR3 length is 16 residues. V was trimmed by 6 bases and J by 4 bases, leaving 19 bases between them. The CDR3 coding sequence is TGTGCCAGCAGCCTTGTGAGGCAGGGCCTTTACAATGAGCAGTTCTTC. This gives the protein CASSLVRQGLYNEQFF.

This clonotype appeared once. This sequence joins TRBV7-2 and TRBJ2-1; D remains ambiguous. CDR1 is SGHTA and CDR2 is FQGNSA in the germline V gene. There are 11 residues in the CDR3. The V end was cut by 5 bases, the J end by 9 bases, with 8 bases between. The CDR3 region has the DNA TGTGCCAGCAGCACGGGCAGTGAGCAGTTCTTC. Translating it yields CASSTGSEQFF.

The table lists this clonotype with a few counts. The chain has TRBV13 and TRBJ2-3, with 10 bases identical to TRBD2. Germline V gene sequence: CDR1 PRHDT, CDR2 FYEKMQ (reference sequence). The CDR3 sequence is 15 residues long. J gave up 14 bases and V 4 bases, and 15 bases lay outside the gene matches. Written as DNA, the CDR3 is TGTGCCAGCAGCTCCCGGACTAGCGGCCACAGATACGCGTATTTT. This translates into CASSSRTSGHRYAYF.

The table lists this clonotype with a few counts. The chain carries TRBV2 and TRBJ2-5; D may be TRBD1 (6 bases). Germline V lookup: CDR1 SNHLY, CDR2 FYNNEI. The CDR3 sequence is 15 residues long. The V gene lost 0 bases and the J gene lost 6 bases, with 14 bases spanning the gap. As DNA, the CDR3 is TGTGCCAGCAGTGAAGCAGGGGCAGGGGTGAAGACCCAGTACTTC. Amino acid sequence: CASSEAGAGVKTQYF.

The V call is TRBV14, the J call TRBJ1-1, with TRBD1 identical over 7 bases. The CDR3 contains 15 residues. Germline lookup yields CDR1 SGHDN and CDR2 FVKESK. Losses at the gene ends were 3 bases for V and 0 bases for J; bases not matched to a gene: 4. In DNA, the CDR3 is TGTGCCAGCAGCCAGCCGGGACAGATGAACACTGAAGCTTTCTTT. It codes for CASSQPGQMNTEAFF.

A few counts support this clonotype. The genes are TRBV24-1 and TRBJ2-7, with 8 bases matching TRBD2. This CDR3 spans 14 amino acids. Germline V lookup: CDR1 KGHDR, CDR2 SFDVKD. Trimming took 6 bases from V and 4 from J; bases not matched to a gene: 7. CDR3 protein: CATSPGGRSYEQYF. The CDR3 DNA is TGTGCCACCAGTCCAGGCGGGAGGTCATACGAGCAGTACTTC.

The J gene is TRBJ1-6, the V gene TRBV20-1; tentative D call: TRBD1 (5 bases). Germline V lookup: CDR1 DFQATT, CDR2 SNEGSKA (reference sequence). The CDR3 covers 15 residues. V gave up 3 bases and J gave up 7 bases, with 16 bases separating them. CDR3 nucleotide sequence: TGCAGTGCTAGTAATTTCCAGGGATCAAATTCACCCCTCCACTTT. It is translated as CSASNFQGSNSPLHF.

This clonotype has just a few counts. The chain couples TRBV10-3 to TRBJ2-1; possibly TRBD1 for D (5 bases). V lost 6 bases to trimming and J lost 12 bases, with 15 bases between them. The CDR3 extends over 12 amino acids. Germline loops: CDR1 ENHRY, CDR2 SYGVKD. The CDR3 is CAISPNRQGQFF. The CDR3 nucleotides read TGTGCCATCAGCCCGAACCGCCAGGGGCAGTTCTTC.

This chain connects TRBV6-2 or TRBV6-3 to TRBJ2-4; tentative D call: TRBD2 (5 bases). Germline V lookup: CDR1 MNHEY, CDR2 SVGEGT. The CDR3 runs to 15 residues. The V end was cut by 6 bases, the J end by 2 bases, with 14 bases between. CDR3 residues: CASSSRATTKNIQYF. The CDR3 DNA follows: TGTGCCAGCAGCTCCCGGGCGACTACCAAAAACATTCAGTACTTC.

The DNA for the CDR3 is TGTGCCAGCAGTGAATGGACAGATACGCAGTATTTT. Its protein is CASSEWTDTQYF. V gene TRBV28 combines with J gene TRBJ2-3; the D is unclear. Germline assignment: CDR1 MDHEN and CDR2 SYDVKM. This CDR3 is built from 12 residues. The V end lost 5 bases, the J end lost 3 bases, and 6 bases lay between the germline ends. The complete variable domain, with remaining parts taken from reference TRBV28 and TRBJ2-3, reads DVKVTQSSRYLVKRTGEKVFLECVQDMDHENMFWYRQDPGLGLRLIYFSYDVKMKEKGDIPEGYSVSREKKERFSLILESASTNQTSMYLCASSEWTDTQYFGPGTRLTVL.

There are a few counts of this clonotype. The chain employs TRBV6-5 and TRBJ2-3, with 7 bases matching TRBD2. The V and J ends lost 6 bases and 3 bases, in that order; junction bases with no gene match: 9. Germline CDR1 is MNHEY and CDR2 is SVGAGI. CDR3 length equals 15 residues. Here the CDR3 reads CASRYGGGSTDTQYF. The CDR3 DNA reads as TGTGCCAGCAGATACGGCGGGGGATCGACAGATACGCAGTATTTT.

This clonotype was seen just once. The V call is TRBV6-5, the J call TRBJ1-1; no clear D. Trimming took 0 bases from V and 0 from J, leaving 5 bases between them. The germline gives CDR1 MNHEY, CDR2 SVGAGI. The CDR3 is 14 residues long. In nucleotides, the CDR3 is TGTGCCAGCAGTTACTCGAGCGTGAACACTGAAGCTTTCTTT. Translated, it gives CASSYSSVNTEAFF.

The V and J genes are TRBV28 and TRBJ2-5; tentatively, D is TRBD1 (6 bases). The CDR3 runs 14 residues. Germline V CDR1 and CDR2: MDHEN, SYDVKM. Trimming removed 5 bases at V and 5 bases at J, with 15 bases between. The CDR3 DNA sequence: TGTGCCAGCAGTCCGCCGGACAGAGGGGAGACCCAGTACTTC. This translates into CASSPPDRGETQYF.

The rearrangement uses TRBV3-1 and TRBJ1-1, with unresolved D. V dropped 4 bases and J dropped 11 bases, with 14 bases sitting between them. This CDR3 spans 12 amino acids. Germline V CDR1 and CDR2: LGHDT, YNNKEL (reference sequence). CDR3: CASSLSEGPAFF. CDR3 bases: TGTGCCAGCAGCCTAAGTGAGGGCCCGGCTTTCTTT.

Only one count was recorded for this clonotype. The chain uses TRBV25-1 and TRBJ1-2; 8 nucleotides align to TRBD1. V shed 4 bases and J 5 bases; nucleotides not matched to a gene: 18. The CDR3 totals 18 residues. Germline CDR1 is MGHDK and CDR2 is SYGVNS. CDR3 region: CASSVPQTGTGLHYGYTF. The CDR3 nucleotides read TGTGCCAGCAGTGTCCCCCAGACCGGGACAGGATTACATTATGGCTACACCTTC.